This T cell receptor (beta chain) is from a study of long-term antiretroviral therapy in people with HIV. Comment on this clone: No antigen is known for it.

General study results and limits: Repertoire composition at all time points was dominated by clones that had expanded before ART.

The length of the CDR3 is 11 residues. V was trimmed by 1 base and J by 9 bases, leaving 9 bases between them. The germline CDR1 and CDR2 sequences are SQVTM and ANQGSEA. The authors ran the immunoSEQ assay, v3.0, at survey level. Assay: immunoSEQ multiplex PCR; the TCRdb copy retains only in-frame clones and omits some. Among 35,000 or so clones listed, 80% to 90% were seen once. Sequencing used unsorted PBMCs, obtained approximately 2.9 years before starting antiretroviral therapy. The receptor was isolated from a woman aged 25 to 39 with HIV. The rearrangement links TRBV29-1 to TRBJ2-5; D remains unclear. The CDR3, as DNA: TGCAGCGTTGAAGCCTTTTCGGCCCAGTACTTC. Protein: CSVEAFSAQYF.